Each of the 27 T cell receptor beta chains below was sequenced from the same sample in a study of control samples from healthy donors and cancer patients. Produced via immunoSEQ multiplex PCR; TCRdb's table is partial and in-frame only. Among roughly 150,000 clones listed, around 90% were seen once. Sequenced: blood. These receptors were collected from a woman younger than 45 in good health.

This clone was counted a few times. The V gene is TRBV7-2, the J gene TRBJ1-5; D perhaps matches TRBD1 (6 bases). CDR1 and CDR2 (germline): SGHTA, FQGNSA. Trimming cost V 5 bases and J 7 bases, with 21 bases left between them. The CDR3 is 16 amino acids. CDR3 coding DNA: TGTGCCAGCAGCCTAGAGTTGGGAGGGGGAGACCAGCCCCAGCATTTT. This sequence encodes CASSLELGGGDQPQHF.

V and J are TRBV3-1 (or the pseudogene TRBV3-2) and TRBJ1-1; D may be TRBD1 (5 bases). Germline V gene data show CDR1 as LGHDT and CDR2 as YNNKEL (reference sequence). The CDR3 contains 14 residues. The V and J ends lost 4 bases and 0 bases respectively, with 9 bases between them. The CDR3 sequence is CASSRGELNTEAFF. DNA for the CDR3: TGTGCCAGCAGCCGGGGGGAATTGAACACTGAAGCTTTCTTT.

This clone was detected once. This chain connects TRBV6-1 to TRBJ2-7, with D unclear. Germline V gives CDR1 MNHNS, CDR2 SASEGT. CDR3 length equals 15 residues. Between the trimmed V and J ends, which lost 1 base and 0 bases, there was a span of 10 bases. The CDR3 nucleotides read TGTGCCAGCAGTGAAGGGGCCAGGAGCTCCTACGAGCAGTACTTC. Translating it yields CASSEGARSSYEQYF.

The chain is built from TRBV23-1 and TRBJ2-1, with 9 bases identical to TRBD2. TRBV23-1 is known as an ORF, though its function is uncertain. The CDR3 sequence is 18 residues long. Trimming at V came to 1 base and at J to 3 bases, leaving 10 bases not matched to a gene. The CDR3 DNA is TGCGCCAGCAGTCAATGTAGCGGGAGAGAGCCGGGCTACAATGAGCAGTTCTTC. Amino acid sequence: CASSQCSGREPGYNEQFF.

The V and J genes are TRBV15 and TRBJ2-7; TRBD2 matches at 10 bases. The junction had 5 bases not matched to a gene; V was cut back by 3 bases and J by 3 bases. Germline assignment: CDR1 LNHNV and CDR2 YYDKDF (reference sequence). The CDR3 length is 15 residues. The CDR3 sequence is CATSRVAGGLYEQYF. DNA of the CDR3: TGTGCCACCAGCAGGGTAGCGGGAGGTCTCTACGAGCAGTACTTC.

This rearrangement joins TRBV2 to TRBJ2-2; D is unclear. Germline CDR1 SNHLY, CDR2 FYNNEI. V was shortened by 5 bases and J by 0 bases, with 7 bases between the two germline ends. The CDR3 is made up of 14 amino acids. CDR3 nucleotides: TGTGCCAGCAGTTACAGCTCGAACACCGGGGAGCTGTTTTTT. Translating gives CASSYSSNTGELFF.

This sequence joins TRBV12-3 or TRBV12-4 and TRBJ1-1; D is uncertain. The CDR3 length is 13 residues. The V end lost 3 bases, the J end lost 1 base, and 6 bases lay between the germline ends. CDR3 sequence reads: CASSLAQNTEAFF. CDR3 nucleotides: TGTGCCAGCAGTTTGGCTCAGAACACTGAAGCTTTCTTT.

The CDR3 DNA follows: TGCAGCGTTGAATGGGGGGATACGCAGTATTTT. Translated: CSVEWGDTQYF. The V gene is TRBV29-1, the J gene TRBJ2-3; D assignment may be TRBD1 or TRBD2 (5 bases each). From germline, CDR1 is SQVTM and CDR2 ANQGSEA. This CDR3 is 11 amino acids long. V lost 2 bases, J lost 6 bases, and 6 bases lay in between.

This clone was recorded only once. V gene TRBV7-9 combines with J gene TRBJ2-7, with TRBD2 matching 10 bases. The CDR3 sequence is 18 residues long. With V trimmed by 5 bases and J by 5 bases, 18 bases remained unmatched. CDR1 and CDR2 (germline): SEHNR, FQNEAQ (reference sequence). The CDR3 nucleotides read TGTGCCAGCAGCCCGAAAGATCAAGCGGGAGGGCCGACTAACGAGCAGTACTTC. Translation: CASSPKDQAGGPTNEQYF. Drawing the rest from reference TRBV7-9 and TRBJ2-7, the complete variable domain is DTGVSQNPRHKITKRGQNVTFRCDPISEHNRLYWYRQTLGQGPEFLTYFQNEAQLEKSRLLSDRFSAERPKGSFSTLEIQRTEQGDSAMYLCASSPKDQAGGPTNEQYFGPGTRLTVT.

The chain's CDR3 is CATSDPHHLGEPYEQYF. The CDR3 DNA sequence: TGTGCCACCAGTGATCCGCACCACTTGGGGGAACCCTACGAGCAGTACTTC. This chain uses TRBV24-1 with TRBJ2-7; D may correspond to TRBD1 or TRBD2 (5 bases each). The CDR3 consists of 17 residues. Germline V gene lookup returns CDR1 KGHDR and CDR2 SFDVKD. Trimming left V 3 bases short and J 2 bases short, with 19 bases between.

There are a few counts of this clone. The chain employs TRBV19 and TRBJ2-7, with TRBD2 matching over 9 bases. Per germline, CDR1 LNHDA and CDR2 SQIVND (reference sequence). The CDR3 is made up of 15 amino acids. Trimming took 0 bases from V and 3 from J; bases not matched to a gene: 3. In DNA form, the CDR3 reads TGTGCCAGTAGTATAGAGGGTAGCGGGAGCTACGAGCAGTACTTC. It yields the protein CASSIEGSGSYEQYF.

The V and J genes are TRBV2 and TRBJ2-3, with a possible D match to TRBD2 (6 bases). CDR3 size: 13 residues. Germline assignment: CDR1 SNHLY and CDR2 FYNNEI. The V gene lost 7 bases and the J gene lost 2 bases, with 10 bases spanning the gap. The CDR3 DNA sequence: TGTGCCAGCAAGGGGACTTTCACAGATACGCAGTATTTT. Translated: CASKGTFTDTQYF.

With respect to this clone: Other DNA sequences from this sample encode an identical CDR3 as well. J is TRBJ1-1 and V is TRBV4-3; D remains ambiguous. The germline CDR1 and CDR2 sequences are LGHNA and YSLEER. V gave up 0 bases and J gave up 4 bases, with 6 bases separating them. The CDR3 has 13 residues. The CDR3 sequence: CASSQDFPTEAFF. As DNA, the CDR3 is TGCGCCAGCAGCCAAGATTTTCCCACTGAAGCTTTCTTT.

The V gene is TRBV7-9, the J gene TRBJ2-5; TRBD1 aligns across 8 bases. Losses at the gene ends were 1 base for V and 4 bases for J; bases not matched to a gene: 8. The CDR3 extends over 16 amino acids. The germline gives CDR1 SEHNR, CDR2 FQNEAQ (reference sequence). The chain's CDR3 is CASSLGQGNAGETQYF. CDR3 sequence (DNA): TGTGCCAGCAGCTTAGGACAGGGGAACGCGGGAGAGACCCAGTACTTC.

This clone was counted once. The chain has TRBV3-1 (or the pseudogene TRBV3-2) and TRBJ2-1, with D perhaps TRBD2 (5 bases). With 3 bases removed from V and 10 bases from J, the gap between germline ends came to 10 bases. Looked up from germline, CDR1 is LGHDT and CDR2 is YNNKEL (reference sequence). The CDR3 is 12 amino acids. CDR3 sequence reads: CASSQGKREQFF. The CDR3 DNA reads TGTGCCAGCAGCCAGGGGAAGCGGGAGCAGTTCTTC.

The V gene is TRBV7-2, the J gene TRBJ1-3; TRBD1 might be the D (5 bases). The CDR3 runs 14 residues. Between the trimmed V and J ends, which lost 8 bases and 0 bases, there was a span of 11 bases. The V gene's germline CDR1 is SGHTA and CDR2 FQGNSA. The CDR3 coding sequence is TGTGCCAGCGGGGCAGTGAGCTCTGGAAACACCATATATTTT. Its translation: CASGAVSSGNTIYF.

The chain joins TRBV7-9 to TRBJ2-7, with TRBD2 matching 13 bases. The ends lost 5 bases at V and 2 bases at J; junction bases unmatched: 15. CDR3 size: 19 residues. Germline CDR1 and CDR2: SEHNR and FQNEAQ (reference sequence). The DNA for the CDR3 is TGTGCCAGCAGCGGTGAGGTGACTAGCGGGAGGAACAAGGCCTACGAGCAGTACTTC. Its translation: CASSGEVTSGRNKAYEQYF. The entire variable domain, with the rest obtained from reference TRBV7-9 and TRBJ2-7, is as follows: DTGVSQNPRHKITKRGQNVTFRCDPISEHNRLYWYRQTLGQGPEFLTYFQNEAQLEKSRLLSDRFSAERPKGSFSTLEIQRTEQGDSAMYLCASSGEVTSGRNKAYEQYFGPGTRLTVT.

This clone was recorded once. The genes are TRBV19 and TRBJ2-3; no reliable D call. The CDR3 runs to 11 residues. Germline lookup yields CDR1 LNHDA and CDR2 SQIVND (reference sequence). Trimming pared 4 bases from V and 7 bases from J, leaving 6 bases between. The CDR3 here is CASSTGHTQYF. In DNA form, the CDR3 reads TGTGCCAGTAGTACGGGCCATACGCAGTATTTT.

This rearrangement joins TRBV4-2 to TRBJ2-2, with 9 nucleotides matching TRBD1. The V gene's germline CDR1 is LGHNA and CDR2 YNFKEQ. The ends lost 1 base at V and 4 bases at J; junction bases unmatched: 4. This CDR3 is 16 amino acids long. Here the CDR3 reads CASSQGTGALTGELFF. Here the CDR3 DNA reads TGTGCCAGCAGCCAAGGGACAGGGGCCCTCACCGGGGAGCTGTTTTTT.

This clone was counted a few times. The rearrangement links TRBV7-2 to TRBJ2-3; 8 bases agree with TRBD2. The CDR3 has 16 amino acids. Trimming took 2 bases from V and 4 from J; bases not matched to a gene: 8. Germline lookup yields CDR1 SGHTA and CDR2 FQGNSA. CDR3 region: CASSLMSPGGADTQYF. CDR3 sequence (DNA): TGTGCCAGCAGCTTAATGTCCCCCGGGGGGGCAGATACGCAGTATTTT.

The V and J genes are TRBV4-1 and TRBJ2-5; D is ambiguous. The CDR3 loop spans 14 amino acids. Trimming removed 1 base at V and 5 bases at J, with 11 bases between. Germline V gives CDR1 MGHRA, CDR2 YSYEKL. The CDR3 sequence: CASSQGQLAETQYF. CDR3 nucleotide sequence: TGCGCCAGCAGCCAAGGCCAGCTTGCGGAGACCCAGTACTTC.

The J gene is TRBJ1-4, the V gene TRBV7-3, with D possibly TRBD1 on 6 matching bases. Germline V gene lookup returns CDR1 SGHTA and CDR2 FQGTGA. CDR3 length: 15 residues. The ends were cut back, 5 bases at V and 5 bases at J, with 15 bases in the middle. The CDR3 nucleotides are TGTGCCAGCAGCCCAGGGGCAGGCCTGAATGAAAAACTGTTTTTT. Protein sequence: CASSPGAGLNEKLFF.

V gene TRBV2 combines with J gene TRBJ1-3; D not resolved. Trimming took 5 bases from V and 4 from J, leaving 9 bases between them. The CDR3 covers 13 residues. Germline assignment: CDR1 SNHLY and CDR2 FYNNEI. The CDR3 sequence: CASSFDPGNTIYF. CDR3 DNA: TGTGCCAGCAGTTTCGACCCCGGAAACACCATATATTTT.

This rearrangement joins TRBV6-1 to TRBJ1-1; 9 positions agree with TRBD1. Germline values: CDR1 MNHNS, CDR2 SASEGT. The ends lost 5 bases at V and 5 bases at J; junction bases unmatched: 6. The CDR3 runs 14 residues. For the CDR3, the DNA is TGTGCCAGCAGTAACGGACAGGGGAGGACTGAAGCTTTCTTT. Amino acid sequence: CASSNGQGRTEAFF.

The genes are TRBV28 and TRBJ2-7, with TRBD2 matching 9 bases. Per germline, CDR1 MDHEN and CDR2 SYDVKM. The junction had 6 bases not matched to a gene; V was cut back by 5 bases and J by 4 bases. The CDR3 sequence is 14 residues long. For the CDR3, the DNA is TGTGCCAGCAGTCCCTGGACTAGCGTTTACGAGCAGTACTTC. This encodes CASSPWTSVYEQYF.

The chain carries TRBV28 and TRBJ1-3; D is ambiguous. The CDR3 sequence is 14 residues long. The V gene's germline CDR1 is MDHEN and CDR2 SYDVKM. The V end lost 5 bases, the J end lost 0 bases, and 8 bases lay between the germline ends. In DNA form, the CDR3 reads TGTGCCAGCAGTCGCCGGTACTCTGGAAACACCATATATTTT. Protein: CASSRRYSGNTIYF.

CDR3 sequence (DNA): TGTGCCAGCAGTGCAGGTCGGAGTGAGCAGTTCTTC. Amino acids: CASSAGRSEQFF. This chain joins TRBV28 and TRBJ2-1; no firm D call. With 5 bases removed from V and 9 bases from J, the gap between germline ends came to 11 bases. Germline CDR1 MDHEN, CDR2 SYDVKM. The CDR3 loop spans 12 amino acids.